Below, one T cell receptor beta chain is given with its context. Generated by immunoSEQ multiplex PCR, the TCRdb table keeps only in-frame clones and is missing some. The profile shows fewer than 300,000 clones, around nine tenths of them singletons. This specimen belongs to a study of blood T cell repertoires in COVID-19. Trimming cost V 1 base and J 3 bases; bases outside gene matches: 5. CDR3 length: 15 residues. Looked up from germline, CDR1 is SGHNT and CDR2 is YYREEE (reference sequence). Material: PBMCs or T cells enriched from blood (not recorded which). The chain is built from TRBV5-4 and TRBJ2-7; 9 bases agree with TRBD1. The receptor's source is a woman aged 25 to 39 who had recovered from COVID-19. CDR3 in amino acids: CASSLKETGGYEQYF. Written as DNA, the CDR3 is TGTGCCAGCAGCTTGAAGGAGACAGGGGGCTACGAGCAGTACTTC.